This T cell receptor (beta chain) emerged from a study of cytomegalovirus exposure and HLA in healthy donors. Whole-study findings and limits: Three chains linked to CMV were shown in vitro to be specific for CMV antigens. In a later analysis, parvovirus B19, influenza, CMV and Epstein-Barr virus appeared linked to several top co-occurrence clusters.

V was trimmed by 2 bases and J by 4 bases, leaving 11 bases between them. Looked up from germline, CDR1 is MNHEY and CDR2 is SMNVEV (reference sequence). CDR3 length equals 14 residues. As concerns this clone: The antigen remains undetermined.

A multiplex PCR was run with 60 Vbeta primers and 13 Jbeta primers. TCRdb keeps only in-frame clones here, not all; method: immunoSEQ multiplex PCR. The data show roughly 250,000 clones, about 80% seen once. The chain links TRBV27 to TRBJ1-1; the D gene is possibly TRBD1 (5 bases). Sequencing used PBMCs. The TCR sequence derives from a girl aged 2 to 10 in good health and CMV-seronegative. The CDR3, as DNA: TGTGCCAGCAGTTTAAATCCGGGGGGCACTGAAGCTTTCTTT. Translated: CASSLNPGGTEAFF.